Listed below are T cell receptor beta chains from one sample, sequenced in a study of cytomegalovirus exposure and HLA in healthy donors. The method was immunoSEQ multiplex PCR; TCRdb's version includes in-frame clones alone and lacks a portion of them. In all, the sample yields 150,000 or so clones. Sequenced material: PBMCs. The receptors derive from a woman aged 45-65 years in good health and CMV-seronegative. The CDR3 runs from the conserved cysteine through the conserved F or W. The order of the fields is D gene, J gene, V gene, CDR3 protein, CDR3 DNA. A D gene is named only where the DNA matches it firmly.

D gene: .; J gene: TRBJ2-7; V gene: TRBV28; CDR3 protein: CASSLGQTYEQYF; CDR3 DNA: TGTGCCAGCAGTTTAGGACAGACCTACGAGCAGTACTTC
D gene: TRBD2; J gene: TRBJ2-5; V gene: TRBV5-1; CDR3 protein: CASSKGLAGVETQYF; CDR3 DNA: TGCGCCAGCAGCAAGGGACTAGCGGGAGTAGAGACCCAGTACTTC
D gene: TRBD2; J gene: TRBJ2-7; V gene: TRBV11-1; CDR3 protein: CASSSGLAGPSYEQYF; CDR3 DNA: TGTGCCAGCAGCTCTGGACTAGCGGGGCCCTCCTACGAGCAGTACTTC
D gene: TRBD1; J gene: TRBJ2-2; V gene: TRBV7-9; CDR3 protein: CASSFPTGANTGELFF; CDR3 DNA: TGTGCCAGCAGCTTCCCGACAGGGGCTAACACCGGGGAGCTGTTTTTT
D gene: TRBD1; J gene: TRBJ2-7; V gene: TRBV28; CDR3 protein: CASSPNRGWSEQYF; CDR3 DNA: TGTGCCAGCAGCCCTAACAGGGGGTGGTCCGAGCAGTACTTC
D gene: .; J gene: TRBJ2-3; V gene: TRBV6-1; CDR3 protein: CASSPSSGDTQYF; CDR3 DNA: TGTGCCAGCAGCCCTTCATCAGGGGATACGCAGTATTTT
D gene: .; J gene: TRBJ2-4; V gene: TRBV27; CDR3 protein: CASSPQGGVDIQYF; CDR3 DNA: TGTGCCAGCAGTCCACAGGGCGGCGTTGACATTCAGTACTTC
D gene: TRBD2; J gene: TRBJ2-7; V gene: TRBV4-3; CDR3 protein: CASSQGRAGYNEQYF; CDR3 DNA: TGCGCCAGCAGCCAGGGGAGGGCAGGGTATAACGAGCAGTACTTC
D gene: TRBD2; J gene: TRBJ2-2; V gene: TRBV4-2; CDR3 protein: CASSQVSGANTGELFF; CDR3 DNA: TGTGCCAGCAGCCAAGTAAGCGGGGCCAACACCGGGGAGCTGTTTTTT
D gene: TRBD2; J gene: TRBJ2-7; V gene: TRBV7-2; CDR3 protein: CASSAQRTSTAYEQYF; CDR3 DNA: TGTGCCAGCAGCGCCCAACGGACTAGCACGGCCTACGAGCAGTACTTC
D gene: .; J gene: TRBJ1-5; V gene: TRBV28; CDR3 protein: CASSPGSSLRNQPQHF; CDR3 DNA: TGTGCCAGCAGTCCAGGGTCGAGTTTACGTAATCAGCCCCAGCATTTT
D gene: .; J gene: TRBJ2-5; V gene: TRBV4-2; CDR3 protein: CASSSPGQETQYF; CDR3 DNA: TGTGCCAGCAGCTCCCCGGGGCAAGAGACCCAGTACTTC
D gene: .; J gene: TRBJ2-3; V gene: TRBV15; CDR3 protein: CATSRDLGADTQYF; CDR3 DNA: TGTGCCACCAGCAGAGATCTAGGGGCAGATACGCAGTATTTT
D gene: .; J gene: TRBJ2-6; V gene: TRBV29-1; CDR3 protein: CSVAIPNSGANVLTF; CDR3 DNA: TGCAGCGTTGCTATACCGAACTCTGGGGCCAACGTCCTGACTTTC
D gene: .; J gene: TRBJ1-2; V gene: TRBV5-4; CDR3 protein: CASSLGGAPNYGYTF; CDR3 DNA: TGTGCCAGCAGCTTGGGCGGGGCTCCTAACTATGGCTACACCTTC
D gene: .; J gene: TRBJ1-6; V gene: TRBV5-6; CDR3 protein: CASSFGGGSPLHF; CDR3 DNA: TGTGCCAGCAGCTTCGGGGGGGGTTCACCCCTCCACTTT
D gene: TRBD2; J gene: TRBJ2-7; V gene: TRBV2; CDR3 protein: CASLGLADLSYEQYF; CDR3 DNA: TGTGCCAGCCTTGGACTAGCGGACCTATCCTACGAGCAGTACTTC
D gene: TRBD1; J gene: TRBJ1-2; V gene: TRBV18; CDR3 protein: CASSPGGQGENYGYTF; CDR3 DNA: TGTGCCAGCTCACCGGGAGGACAGGGAGAGAACTATGGCTACACCTTC
D gene: TRBD1; J gene: TRBJ2-3; V gene: TRBV10-3; CDR3 protein: CAISPRDSSTDTQYF; CDR3 DNA: TGTGCCATCAGTCCCCGGGACAGTAGCACAGATACGCAGTATTTT
D gene: .; J gene: TRBJ2-2; V gene: TRBV4-3; CDR3 protein: CASSQEAWQENTGELFF; CDR3 DNA: TGCGCCAGCAGCCAAGAGGCCTGGCAGGAGAACACCGGGGAGCTGTTTTTT
D gene: .; J gene: TRBJ1-1; V gene: TRBV5-1; CDR3 protein: CASSQEGGGWGTEAFF; CDR3 DNA: TGCGCCAGCAGCCAGGAGGGGGGGGGCTGGGGCACTGAAGCTTTCTTT
D gene: TRBD2; J gene: TRBJ2-5; V gene: TRBV9; CDR3 protein: CASSASGGDQETQYF; CDR3 DNA: TGTGCCAGCAGCGCTAGCGGGGGAGACCAAGAGACCCAGTACTTC
D gene: TRBD2; J gene: TRBJ2-1; V gene: TRBV19; CDR3 protein: CASSLLAGNNEQFF; CDR3 DNA: TGTGCCAGTAGTTTGTTAGCGGGGAACAATGAGCAGTTCTTC
D gene: .; J gene: TRBJ1-2; V gene: TRBV6-6; CDR3 protein: CASSQTANYGYTF; CDR3 DNA: TGTGCCAGCAGTCAGACAGCTAACTATGGCTACACCTTC